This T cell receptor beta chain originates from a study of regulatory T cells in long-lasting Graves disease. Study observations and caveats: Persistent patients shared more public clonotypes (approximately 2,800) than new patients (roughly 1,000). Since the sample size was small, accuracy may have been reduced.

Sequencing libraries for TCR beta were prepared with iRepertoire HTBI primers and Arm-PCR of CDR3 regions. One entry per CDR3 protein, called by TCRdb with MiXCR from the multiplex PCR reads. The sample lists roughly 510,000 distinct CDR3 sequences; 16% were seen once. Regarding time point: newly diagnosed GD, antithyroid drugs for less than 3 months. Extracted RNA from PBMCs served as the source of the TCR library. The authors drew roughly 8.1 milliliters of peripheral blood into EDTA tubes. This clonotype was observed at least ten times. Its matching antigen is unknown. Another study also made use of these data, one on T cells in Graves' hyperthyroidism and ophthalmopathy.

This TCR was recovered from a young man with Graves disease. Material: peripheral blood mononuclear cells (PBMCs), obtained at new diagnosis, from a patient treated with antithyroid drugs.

The CDR3 sequence is CASSQVERNEQYF. CDR3 DNA: TGTGCCAGCAGCCAAGTCGAACGGAACGAGCAGTACTTC. The chain couples TRBV3-1 to TRBJ2-7; the D is unclear. V lost 1 base and J lost 5, with 9 bases in between. Germline assignment: CDR1 LGHDT and CDR2 YNNKEL (reference sequence). This CDR3 is 13 amino acids long.